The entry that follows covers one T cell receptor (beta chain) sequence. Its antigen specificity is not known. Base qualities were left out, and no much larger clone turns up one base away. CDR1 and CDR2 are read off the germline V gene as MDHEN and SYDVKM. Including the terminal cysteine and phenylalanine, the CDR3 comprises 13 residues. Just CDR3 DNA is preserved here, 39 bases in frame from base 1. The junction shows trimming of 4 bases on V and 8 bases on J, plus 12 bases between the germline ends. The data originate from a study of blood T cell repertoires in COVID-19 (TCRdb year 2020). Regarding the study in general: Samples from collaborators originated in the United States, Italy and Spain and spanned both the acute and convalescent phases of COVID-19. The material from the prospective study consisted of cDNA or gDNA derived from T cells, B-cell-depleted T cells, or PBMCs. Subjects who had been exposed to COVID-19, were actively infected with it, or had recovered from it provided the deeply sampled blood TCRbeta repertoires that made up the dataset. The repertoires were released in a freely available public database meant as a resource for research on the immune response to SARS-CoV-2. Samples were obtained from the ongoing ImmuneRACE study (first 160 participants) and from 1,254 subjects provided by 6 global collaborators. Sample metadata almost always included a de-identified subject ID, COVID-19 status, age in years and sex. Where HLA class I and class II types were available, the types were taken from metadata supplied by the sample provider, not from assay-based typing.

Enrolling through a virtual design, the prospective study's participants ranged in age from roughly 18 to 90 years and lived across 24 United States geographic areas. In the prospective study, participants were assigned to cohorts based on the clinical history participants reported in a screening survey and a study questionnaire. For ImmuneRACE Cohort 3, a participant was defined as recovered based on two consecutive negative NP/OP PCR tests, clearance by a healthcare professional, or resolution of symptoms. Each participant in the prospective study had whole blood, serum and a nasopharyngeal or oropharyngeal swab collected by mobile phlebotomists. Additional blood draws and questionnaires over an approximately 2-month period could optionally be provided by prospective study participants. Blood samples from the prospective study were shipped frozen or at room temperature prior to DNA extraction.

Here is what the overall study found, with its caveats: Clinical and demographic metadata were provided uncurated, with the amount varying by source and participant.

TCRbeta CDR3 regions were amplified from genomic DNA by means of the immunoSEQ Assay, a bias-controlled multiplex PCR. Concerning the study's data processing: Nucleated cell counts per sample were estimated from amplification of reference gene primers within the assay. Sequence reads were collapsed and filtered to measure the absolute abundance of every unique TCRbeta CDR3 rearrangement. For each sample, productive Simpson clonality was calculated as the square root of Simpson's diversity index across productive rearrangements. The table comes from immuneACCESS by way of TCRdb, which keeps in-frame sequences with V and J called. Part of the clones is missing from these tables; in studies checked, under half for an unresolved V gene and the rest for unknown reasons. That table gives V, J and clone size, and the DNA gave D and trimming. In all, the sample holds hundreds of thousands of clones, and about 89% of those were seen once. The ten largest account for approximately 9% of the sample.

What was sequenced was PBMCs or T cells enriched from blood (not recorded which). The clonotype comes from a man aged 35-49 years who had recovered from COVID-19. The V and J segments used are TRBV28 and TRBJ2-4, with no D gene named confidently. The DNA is TGTGCCAGCAGTTCGAACTACGGCGACATTCAGTACTTC. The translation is CASSSNYGDIQYF.